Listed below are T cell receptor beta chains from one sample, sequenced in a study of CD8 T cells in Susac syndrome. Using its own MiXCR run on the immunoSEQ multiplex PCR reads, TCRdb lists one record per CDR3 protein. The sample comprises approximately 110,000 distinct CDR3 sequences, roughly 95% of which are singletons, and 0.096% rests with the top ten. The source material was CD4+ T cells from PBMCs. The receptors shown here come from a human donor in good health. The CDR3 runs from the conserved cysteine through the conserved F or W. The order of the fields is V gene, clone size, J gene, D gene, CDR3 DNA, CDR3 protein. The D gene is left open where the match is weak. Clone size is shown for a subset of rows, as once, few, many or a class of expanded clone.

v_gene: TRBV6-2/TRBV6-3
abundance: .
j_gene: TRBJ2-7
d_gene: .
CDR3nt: TGTGCCAGCAGCTTTACCGCTGGGCAGGGGTACTACGAGCAGTACTTC
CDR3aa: CASSFTAGQGYYEQYF

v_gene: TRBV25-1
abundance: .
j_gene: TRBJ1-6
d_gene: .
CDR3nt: TGTGCCAGCAGTGAATCCACAGGCTACAGGAGCGATAATTCACCCCTCCACTTT
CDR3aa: CASSESTGYRSDNSPLHF

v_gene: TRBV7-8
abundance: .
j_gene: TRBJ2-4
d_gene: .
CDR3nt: TGTGCCAGCAGCGCAGGGGGGAGCAAAAACATTCAGTACTTC
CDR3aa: CASSAGGSKNIQYF

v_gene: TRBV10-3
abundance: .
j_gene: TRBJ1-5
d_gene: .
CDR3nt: TGTGCCATCAGTTCCCCAGGGAATCAGCCCCAGCATTTT
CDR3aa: CAISSPGNQPQHF

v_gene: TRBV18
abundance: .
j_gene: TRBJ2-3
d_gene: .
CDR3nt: TGTGCCAGCTCACCACCAAGACAGGCGAACACAGATACGCAGTATTTT
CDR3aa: CASSPPRQANTDTQYF

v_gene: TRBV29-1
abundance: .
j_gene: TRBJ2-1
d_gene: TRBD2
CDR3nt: TGCAGCGTGGCCCTAGCGGGAGGGGGCGATGAGCAGTTCTTC
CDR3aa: CSVALAGGGDEQFF

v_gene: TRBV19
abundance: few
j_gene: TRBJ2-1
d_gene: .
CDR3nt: TGTGCCAGTAGTAATAGGGGCTACAATGAGCAGTTCTTC
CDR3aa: CASSNRGYNEQFF

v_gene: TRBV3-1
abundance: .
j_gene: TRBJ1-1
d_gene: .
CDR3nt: TGTGCCAGCAGCTACACACGGGACACTGAAGCTTTCTTT
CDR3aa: CASSYTRDTEAFF

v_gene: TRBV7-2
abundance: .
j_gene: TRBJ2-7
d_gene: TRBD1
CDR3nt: TGTGCCAGCAGCGCTGGACAGGACACCCCCTACGAGCAGTACTTC
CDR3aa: CASSAGQDTPYEQYF

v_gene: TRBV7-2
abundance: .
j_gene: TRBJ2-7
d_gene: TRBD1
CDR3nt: TGTGCCAGCAGCTTAATCAGTTGGGGACAGGGAAACTACGAGCAGTACTTC
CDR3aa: CASSLISWGQGNYEQYF

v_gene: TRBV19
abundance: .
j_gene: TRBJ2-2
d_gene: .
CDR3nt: TGTGCCAGTAGTATTATAGGGACCGGGGAGCTGTTTTTT
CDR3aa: CASSIIGTGELFF

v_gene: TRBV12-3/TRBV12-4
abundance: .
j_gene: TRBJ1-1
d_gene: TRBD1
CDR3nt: TGTGCCAGCAGTGCCCCGGGGACAGGGCTTATGAACACTGAAGCTTTCTTT
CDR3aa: CASSAPGTGLMNTEAFF

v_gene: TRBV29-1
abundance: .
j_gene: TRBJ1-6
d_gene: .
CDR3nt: TGCAGCGTTAAACGAGACAGCCCAAATTCACCCCTCCACTTT
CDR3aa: CSVKRDSPNSPLHF

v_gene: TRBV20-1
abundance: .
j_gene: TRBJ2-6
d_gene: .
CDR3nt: TGCAGTGCCGAAGACAGGTTCTCTGGGGCCAACGTCCTGACTTTC
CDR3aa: CSAEDRFSGANVLTF

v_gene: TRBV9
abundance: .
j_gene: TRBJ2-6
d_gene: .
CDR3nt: TGTGCCAGCAGCGTAGGATTGGGGGCGCTGCTGGCTGGGGCCAACGTCCTGACTTTC
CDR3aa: CASSVGLGALLAGANVLTF

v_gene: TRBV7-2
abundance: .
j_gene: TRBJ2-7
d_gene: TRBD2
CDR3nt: TGTGCCAGCAGCTCTCCCGGGACTAGCGGGAGGGCCTTAATACGCGAGCAGTACTTC
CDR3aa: CASSSPGTSGRALIREQYF

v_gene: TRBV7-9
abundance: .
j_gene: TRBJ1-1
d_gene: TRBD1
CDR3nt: TGTGCCAGCAGCCGGACAGGGACTGATGCTTTCTTT
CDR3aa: CASSRTGTDAFF

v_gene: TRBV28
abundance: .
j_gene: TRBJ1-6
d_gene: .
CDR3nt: TGTGCCAGCACCGTTTCGGGACCCCTCCACTTT
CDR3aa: CASTVSGPLHF

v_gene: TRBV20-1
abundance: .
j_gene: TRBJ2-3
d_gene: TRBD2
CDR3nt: TGCAGTGCTCGCCGCCCCGGACTAGCAGACACAGATACGCAGTATTTT
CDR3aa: CSARRPGLADTDTQYF

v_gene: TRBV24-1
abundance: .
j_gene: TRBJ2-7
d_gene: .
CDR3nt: TGTGCCACCAGTCCTACGGGGGCAGGGGGCTACGAGCAGTACTTC
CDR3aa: CATSPTGAGGYEQYF

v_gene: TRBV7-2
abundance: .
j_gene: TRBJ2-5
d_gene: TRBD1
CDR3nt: TGTGCCAGCAGCACGAGGGGCAGGGGGCCAGAGACCCAGTACTTC
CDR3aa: CASSTRGRGPETQYF

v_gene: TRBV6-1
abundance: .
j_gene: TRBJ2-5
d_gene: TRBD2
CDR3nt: TGTGCCAGCAGCATACTTCCGGGGGGAGGGGAGACCCAGTACTTC
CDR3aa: CASSILPGGGETQYF

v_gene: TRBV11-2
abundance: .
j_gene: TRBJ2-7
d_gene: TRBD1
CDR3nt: TGTGCCAGCAGCTCCGACAGGGTTTCCTACGAGCAGTACTTC
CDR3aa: CASSSDRVSYEQYF

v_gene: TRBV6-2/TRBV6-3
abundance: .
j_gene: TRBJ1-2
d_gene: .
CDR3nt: TGTGCCAGCACCGAGTCAGGGCGGTATGGCTACACCTTC
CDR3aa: CASTESGRYGYTF

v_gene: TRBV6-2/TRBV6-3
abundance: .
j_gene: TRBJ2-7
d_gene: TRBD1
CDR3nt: TGTGCCAGCAGGCCTGGCGGACAGGGGCTTCGCGAGCAGTACTTC
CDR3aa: CASRPGGQGLREQYF

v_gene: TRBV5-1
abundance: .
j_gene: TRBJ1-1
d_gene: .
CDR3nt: TGCGCCAGCAAAAACGGGGCCGACGAAGGTGAAGCTTTCTTT
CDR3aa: CASKNGADEGEAFF

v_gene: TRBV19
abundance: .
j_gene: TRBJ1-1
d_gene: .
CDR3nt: TGTGCCAGTAAAACCGCGACCCCGCGTGAAGCTTTCTTT
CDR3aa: CASKTATPREAFF

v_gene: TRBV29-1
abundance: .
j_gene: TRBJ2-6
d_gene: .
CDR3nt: TGCAGCGCTTCGTTTGGGGCCAACGTCCTGACTTTC
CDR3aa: CSASFGANVLTF

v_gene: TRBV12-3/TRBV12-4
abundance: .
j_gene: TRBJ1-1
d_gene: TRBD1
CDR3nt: TGTGCCAGCAGCCGGACAGGGGGGGTAACTGAAGCTTTCTTT
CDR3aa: CASSRTGGVTEAFF

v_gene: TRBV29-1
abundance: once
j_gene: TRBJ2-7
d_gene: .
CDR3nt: TGCAGCGTTACGACCTCAGCCTACGAGCAGTACTTC
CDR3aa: CSVTTSAYEQYF

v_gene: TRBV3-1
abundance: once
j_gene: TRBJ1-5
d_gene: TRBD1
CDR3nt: TGTGCCAGCAGCCGAACGGACAGGGGGACTCAGCCCCAGCATTTT
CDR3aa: CASSRTDRGTQPQHF

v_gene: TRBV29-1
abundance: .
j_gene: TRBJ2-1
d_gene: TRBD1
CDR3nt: TGCAGCGTCCTGGGACAGGGTAGGAATGAGCAGTTCTTC
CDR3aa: CSVLGQGRNEQFF

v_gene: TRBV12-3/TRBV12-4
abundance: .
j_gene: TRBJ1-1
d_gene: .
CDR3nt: TGTGCCAGCAGTCTAGGAGGTGGAGGCGAAGCTTTCTTT
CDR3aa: CASSLGGGGEAFF

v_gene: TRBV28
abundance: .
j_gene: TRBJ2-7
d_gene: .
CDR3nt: TGTGCCAGCAGCGGAGTCAAGTACGAGCAGTACTTC
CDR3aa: CASSGVKYEQYF

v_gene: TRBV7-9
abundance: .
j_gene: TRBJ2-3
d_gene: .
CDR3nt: TGTGCCAGCAGCTCCTTCATCACAGATACGCAGTATTTT
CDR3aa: CASSSFITDTQYF